This TCR beta chain was recovered during a study of blood T cell repertoires in COVID-19. Overall study: The United States, Italy and Spain provided the acute and convalescent COVID-19 samples. Sources were T cells, B-cell-depleted T cells, or PBMCs; the material itself was cDNA or gDNA.

The V gene lost 8 bases and the J gene lost 7 bases, with 21 bases spanning the gap. Germline loops: CDR1 SNHLY, CDR2 FYNNEI. The CDR3 length is 16 residues. In the source study's methods: Amplification of reference gene primers was used by the study to estimate nucleated cell counts. Sequenced by immunoSEQ multiplex PCR; TCRdb stores in-frame clones only, minus some. The DNA gave D and trimming, while V, J and clone size come from that table. The sample holds hundreds of thousands of clones, about 83% seen once. This TCR came from a woman aged 45 to 65 with acute or convalescent COVID-19. This chain connects TRBV2 to TRBJ1-6; D is ambiguous. The sequencing sample was made of peripheral blood. The CDR3 is CASQAGRRGGNSPLHF. The CDR3 DNA is TGTGCCAGCCAGGCTGGACGACGGGGAGGGAATTCACCCCTCCACTTT. The whole variable domain, remainder taken from reference TRBV2 and TRBJ1-6, is EPEVTQTPSHQVTQMGQEVILRCVPISNHLYFYWYRQILGQKVEFLVSFYNNEISEKSEIFDDQFSVERPDGSNFTLKIRSTKLEDSAMYFCASQAGRRGGNSPLHFGNGTRLTVT.